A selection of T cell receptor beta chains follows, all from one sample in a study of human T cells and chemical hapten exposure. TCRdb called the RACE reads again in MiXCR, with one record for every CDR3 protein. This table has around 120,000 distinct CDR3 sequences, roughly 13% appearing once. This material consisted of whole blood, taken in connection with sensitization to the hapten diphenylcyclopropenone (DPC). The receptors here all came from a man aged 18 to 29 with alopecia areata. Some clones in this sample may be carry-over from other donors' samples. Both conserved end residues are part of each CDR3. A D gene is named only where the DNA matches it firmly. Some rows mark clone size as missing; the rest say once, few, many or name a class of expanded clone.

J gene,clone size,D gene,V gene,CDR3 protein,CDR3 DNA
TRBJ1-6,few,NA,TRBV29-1,CSVDLGGHNSPLHF,TGCAGCGTTGACTTAGGGGGACATAATTCACCCCTCCACTTT
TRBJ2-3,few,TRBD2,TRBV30,CAWNQLAGVTDTQYF,TGTGCCTGGAATCAACTAGCGGGGGTCACAGATACGCAGTATTTT
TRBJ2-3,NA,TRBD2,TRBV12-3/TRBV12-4,CASRRLAGGSDTQYF,TGTGCCAGCAGGAGACTAGCGGGGGGGTCAGATACGCAGTATTTT
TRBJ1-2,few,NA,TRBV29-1,CSVREASDYGYTF,TGCAGCGTAAGGGAGGCGTCGGACTATGGCTACACCTTC
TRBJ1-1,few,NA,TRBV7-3,CASSLGGGTNTEAFF,TGTGCCAGCAGCTTAGGTGGGGGGACCAACACTGAAGCTTTCTTT
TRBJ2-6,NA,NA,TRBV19,CASSMGGGSGANVLTF,TGTGCCAGTAGTATGGGCGGTGGCTCTGGGGCCAACGTCCTGACTTTC
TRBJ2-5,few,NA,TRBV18,CASSPPVGQETQYF,TGTGCCAGCTCACCCCCGGTCGGCCAAGAGACCCAGTACTTC
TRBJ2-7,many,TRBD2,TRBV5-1,CASSPGLFSSYEQYF,TGCGCCAGCAGCCCGGGACTATTCAGCTCCTACGAGCAGTACTTC
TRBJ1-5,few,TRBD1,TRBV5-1,CASSLGDRENSNQPQHF,TGCGCCAGCAGCTTGGGGGACAGGGAAAATAGCAATCAGCCCCAGCATTTT
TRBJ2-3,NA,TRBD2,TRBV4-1,CASSQLGTSGGMDTQYF,TGCGCCAGCAGCCAGCTTGGGACTAGCGGGGGTATGGATACGCAGTATTTT
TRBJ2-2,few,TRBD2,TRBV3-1,CASSPSGTSSSGELFF,TGTGCCAGCAGCCCCTCCGGGACTAGCTCCTCCGGGGAGCTGTTTTTT
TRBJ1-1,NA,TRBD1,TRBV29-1,CSVGQGANTEAFF,TGCAGCGTCGGACAGGGGGCAAACACTGAAGCTTTCTTT
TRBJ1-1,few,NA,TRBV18,CASSALVRNTEAFF,TGTGCCAGCTCAGCTTTAGTTAGGAACACTGAAGCTTTCTTT